A single T cell receptor (beta chain) is shown here with its context. The data were obtained in a study of blood T cell repertoires in COVID-19. Overall study context: Both acute and convalescent COVID-19 samples were obtained from the United States, Italy and Spain.

TCRdb's table, derived via immunoSEQ multiplex PCR, lists solely in-frame clones and lacks some. In the table there are 300,000 to 400,000 clones, about 93% of which are singletons. Germline V gives CDR1 SGHNT, CDR2 YYREEE (reference sequence). Trimming cost V 1 base and J 3 bases; bases outside gene matches: 5. The CDR3 is 16 residues long. The receptor comes from a woman between 18 and 29 years old who had recovered from COVID-19. V gene TRBV5-4 combines with J gene TRBJ2-1, with 9 bases matching TRBD1. The sample was peripheral blood. The CDR3 nucleotides read TGTGCCAGCAGCTTGCCGAGGACAGGGGTCTACAATGAGCAGTTCTTC. Encoded protein: CASSLPRTGVYNEQFF.